Listed here are 14 T cell receptor beta chains from one sample, sequenced in a study of T cells in Graves' hyperthyroidism and ophthalmopathy (dated by TCRdb to between 2017 and 2020). The protocol used for the library was multiplex PCR. Sequenced using an Illumina HiSeq 2000. The TCR beta CDR3 regions were amplified from the RNA transcripts. The TCR CDR3 was subjected to a first round of RT-PCR using the HTBI primer set and the Qiagen OneStep RT-PCR kit. The public reads were run again by TCRdb, first through fastp at Q25 and then through MiXCR, and only productive beta chains were kept. Each entry is one CDR3 protein sequence, shown with its most common DNA and genes. This sample is represented by approximately 590,000 distinct CDR3 sequences; about a sixth of them were singletons. Together, the top ten hold under 7.5% of the sample. Sample: blood. Every receptor here comes from a woman aged 25-40 years with Graves' hyperthyroidism.

This clonotype was seen only a few times. This rearrangement joins TRBV7-9 to TRBJ2-7; TRBD1 matches at 8 bases. This CDR3 region has 14 residues. Per the germline V gene, CDR1 is SEHNR and CDR2 is FQNEAQ (reference sequence). V lost 8 bases and J lost 9; bases outside the gene matches: 15. As DNA, the CDR3 is TGTGCCAGCGCACTTACTTCGGACAGGGCAGTGCAGTACTTC. Amino acids: CASALTSDRAVQYF.

This sequence joins TRBV6-1 and TRBJ2-1; TRBD1 matches 7 bases. Per germline, CDR1 MNHNS and CDR2 SASEGT. CDR3 length: 14 amino acids. After removal of 6 bases from V and 7 bases from J, the junction contained 9 bases not matched to a gene. CDR3 bases: TGTGCCAGCAGCAGACAGGGCTTGCAAAATGAGCAGTTCTTC. It codes for CASSRQGLQNEQFF.

This clonotype was counted a few times. The gene calls are TRBV4-1 and TRBJ2-6; D is unresolved. Trimming took 1 base from V and 0 from J, leaving 10 bases between them. This CDR3 comprises 17 residues. CDR1 and CDR2 from the germline V gene are MGHRA and YSYEKL. CDR3 nucleotides: TGCGCCAGCAGCCAAGTCCCCGGTAGCTCTGGGGCCAACGTCCTGACTTTC. This codes for CASSQVPGSSGANVLTF.

This clonotype was counted ten times or more. The rearrangement uses TRBV6-6 and TRBJ1-2, with 8 bases fitting TRBD1. Unmatched junction bases numbered 12, after V lost 0 bases and J lost 9 bases. Per the germline V gene, CDR1 is MNHNY and CDR2 is SVGAGI (reference sequence). The CDR3 length is 16 residues. The CDR3 sequence: CASSYSRIGQGVSYTF. DNA of the CDR3: TGTGCCAGCAGTTACTCGCGTATCGGACAGGGAGTAAGCTACACCTTC.

Details on this clonotype: A much larger clone is a single base away; this may be a read error. The chain couples TRBV11-2 to TRBJ2-7; no clear D gene. CDR1 and CDR2 from the germline V gene are SGHAT and FQNNGV. The CDR3 contains 16 residues. The CDR3 bases are TGTGCCAGCGGCTTAGATTTGGCCCCTCTGACCCACGAGCAGTACTTC. Residues: CASGLDLAPLTHEQYF.

The table lists this clonotype with a few counts. The V call is TRBV5-1, the J call TRBJ2-5; possibly TRBD1 for D (5 bases). The CDR3 sequence is 15 residues long. Per germline, CDR1 SGHRS and CDR2 YFSETQ. Trimming pared 1 base from V and 5 bases from J, leaving 15 bases between. The chain's CDR3 is CASSLLSRVGETQYF. The CDR3 DNA follows: TGCGCCAGCAGCTTGCTCTCCAGGGTTGGTGAGACCCAGTACTTC.

This clonotype was recorded a few times. CDR3 coding DNA: TGTGCCAGTAGTAACCCCGACCTTGTGGCAGGGGAGAAGGGCATTCAGTACTTC. Translation gives CASSNPDLVAGEKGIQYF. J is TRBJ2-4 and V is TRBV19, with D tentatively TRBD1 (6 bases). CDR3 length: 18 amino acids. Germline V gene sequence: CDR1 LNHDA, CDR2 SQIVND (reference sequence). V lost 4 bases to trimming and J lost 9 bases, with 28 bases between them.

This clonotype occurred a few times. The chain carries TRBV6-2 or TRBV6-3 and TRBJ2-7; D uncertain. V gave up 5 bases and J gave up 3 bases, with 8 bases separating them. Germline V gives CDR1 MNHEY, CDR2 SVGEGT. The CDR3 runs to 12 residues. DNA for the CDR3: TGTGCCAGCAGTCGAATAGACTACGAGCAGTACTTC. This translates into CASSRIDYEQYF.

The chain joins TRBV30 to TRBJ1-5, with D unresolved. In germline, CDR1 is GTSNPN, CDR2 SVGIG (reference sequence). CDR3 length equals 15 residues. Trimming stripped 5 bases from V and 0 bases from J, with 14 bases between. The CDR3 protein is CAWDSRPNSNQPQHF. CDR3 coding DNA: TGTGCCTGGGACTCGAGACCTAATAGCAATCAGCCCCAGCATTTT.

This clonotype occurred many times. The rearrangement joins TRBV5-1 to TRBJ2-7, with a tentative D call TRBD2 (5 bases). Germline values: CDR1 SGHRS, CDR2 YFSETQ. V was clipped by 5 bases and J by 6 bases, with 18 bases between them. The CDR3 length is 14 residues. The CDR3 is CASRLGQEASEQYF. CDR3 nucleotides: TGCGCCAGCAGACTAGGTCAGGAGGCCTCCGAGCAGTACTTC.

In this sample, this clonotype turned up a few times. Since a much larger clone is just one base distant, this may be a read error. The chain combines TRBV30 with TRBJ1-1; D remains ambiguous. Germline V CDR1 and CDR2: GTSNPN, SVGIG (reference sequence). The germline V and J ends were trimmed by 4 bases and 0 bases, with 6 bases remaining between them. The CDR3 extends over 12 amino acids. The CDR3: CAWNSMNTEAFF. CDR3 DNA: TGTGCCTGGAATAGTATGAACACTGAAGCTTTCTTT.

This clonotype was detected many times. This rearrangement joins TRBV20-1 to TRBJ2-7; perhaps TRBD1 as D (5 bases). The CDR3 extends over 11 amino acids. CDR1 DFQATT and CDR2 SNEGSKA come from the germline V gene (reference sequence). Deletions cut 3 bases from V and 6 bases from J, with 9 bases between. This CDR3 reads CSASFQGEQYF. Written as DNA, the CDR3 is TGCAGTGCTAGTTTCCAGGGCGAGCAGTACTTC.

This clonotype was detected ten times or more. The V gene is TRBV20-1, the J gene TRBJ2-1; TRBD2 matches 7 bases. Germline CDR1 reads DFQATT; CDR2 reads SNEGSKA (reference sequence). The CDR3 has 16 amino acids. With 1 base clipped from V and 0 bases from J, the junction kept 6 bases outside the gene matches. CDR3 sequence reads: CSARGWGGSSYNEQFF. The CDR3 region has the DNA TGCAGTGCTAGAGGTTGGGGCGGGAGCTCCTACAATGAGCAGTTCTTC.

The rearrangement joins TRBV18 to TRBJ2-7; 7 bases map to TRBD2. Trimming at V came to 0 bases and at J to 5 bases, leaving 4 bases not matched to a gene. The CDR3 is 14 amino acids. CDR1 is KGHSH and CDR2 is LQKENI in the germline V gene. The CDR3 is CASSPPTSNDEQYF. In nucleotides, the CDR3 is TGTGCCAGCTCACCACCGACTAGCAACGACGAGCAGTACTTC.